The rows below give T cell receptor beta chains drawn from one sample of a study of T cells after yellow fever vaccination. TCRdb reanalysed the 5' RACE reads using MiXCR and keeps one entry per CDR3 protein. The table includes 300,000 or so distinct CDR3 sequences, 3% to 4.5% detected once. Sample: PBMCs, taken 5 days after the yellow fever booster vaccination. Receptor source: a young man who received the YFV17D yellow fever vaccine. CDR3s include the opening cysteine and the closing phenylalanine or tryptophan. D genes are given only for firm matches. Clone size is stated in some rows and not others, as once, few, many or a class when expanded.

V	D	size	J	DNA	CDR3
TRBV15	NA	NA	TRBJ2-5	TGTGCCACCAGTCGTGGGAAGGAAGAGACCCAGTACTTC	CATSRGKEETQYF
TRBV6-2/TRBV6-3	NA	many	TRBJ2-7	TGTGCCAGCAGTTACCCCCTTGTGGGGCTACCCTACGAGCAGTACTTC	CASSYPLVGLPYEQYF
TRBV10-3	NA	few	TRBJ1-2	TGTGCCATCAGTGACATGGACTCACCGGGCTACACCTTC	CAISDMDSPGYTF
TRBV6-1	NA	NA	TRBJ1-4	TGTGCCAGCAGTGAATGGTCGGACGTTAATGAAAAACTGTTTTTT	CASSEWSDVNEKLFF
TRBV24-1	NA	many	TRBJ2-3	TGTGCCACCAGTGACGTCAGGGCAGATACGCAGTATTTT	CATSDVRADTQYF
TRBV28	TRBD1	many	TRBJ2-4	TGTGCCAGCAGACAGGGGGCGCGTGTAACCAAAAACATTCAGTACTTC	CASRQGARVTKNIQYF
TRBV5-1	TRBD1	few	TRBJ2-7	TGCGCCAGCAGCTTAAGGACAGGGGTCATCTCCTACGAGCAGTACTTC	CASSLRTGVISYEQYF
TRBV20-1	NA	few	TRBJ2-5	TGCAGTGCTAGGATCCCCTCAGGGCCAGGGGAGACCCAGTACTTC	CSARIPSGPGETQYF
TRBV5-1	NA	NA	TRBJ1-1	TGCGCCAGCAGCTTGGGGACAGTACAAACGGAAGCTTTCTTT	CASSLGTVQTEAFF
TRBV12-3/TRBV12-4	TRBD2	few	TRBJ2-2	TGTGCCAGCAGCTTCGGGACTAGCGACCTCACCGGGGAGCTGTTTTTT	CASSFGTSDLTGELFF
TRBV19	NA	few	TRBJ2-4	TGTGCCAGTAGTATAGTAGAGTCAAGGAGAAACATTCAGTACTTC	CASSIVESRRNIQYF
TRBV10-2	NA	NA	TRBJ1-1	TGCGCCAGCACCCGAACAAGTTTAGCGCAAGCTTTCTTT	CASTRTSLAQAFF
TRBV5-1	NA	many	TRBJ2-5	TGCGCCAGCAGCTTGCCCTACACAGGGAAAGAGACCCAGTACTTC	CASSLPYTGKETQYF
TRBV3-1	NA	few	TRBJ1-5	TGTGCCAGCAGCCAAGGCAACTATCAGCCCCAGCATTTT	CASSQGNYQPQHF
TRBV6-2/TRBV6-3	NA	many	TRBJ2-7	TGTGCCAGCAGTTACTCTGGGGAGCAGTACTTC	CASSYSGEQYF
TRBV5-4	NA	few	TRBJ1-4	TGTGCCAGCAGTGGGACAACTAATGAAAAACTGTTTTTT	CASSGTTNEKLFF
TRBV20-1	TRBD2	NA	TRBJ2-7	TGCAGTGCTAGATTTCTAGCGGGCGACGAGCAGTACTTC	CSARFLAGDEQYF
TRBV7-2	TRBD2	many	TRBJ2-3	TGTGCCAGCAGCTTTCCCCTAGCGGGGGACACAGATACGCAGTATTTT	CASSFPLAGDTDTQYF
TRBV7-9	TRBD2	few	TRBJ2-1	TGTGCCAGCAGTCCCGGTGGGACTAGCGGGGGCAATGAGCAGTTCTTC	CASSPGGTSGGNEQFF
TRBV28	NA	NA	TRBJ1-6	TGTGCCAGCAGTCCCGACTTTTATACCACCCCACCCCTCCACTTT	CASSPDFYTTPPLHF
TRBV18	NA	few	TRBJ1-5	TGTGCCAGCTCACCAGTGGCGGGAGGCAATCAGCCCCAGCATTTT	CASSPVAGGNQPQHF
TRBV7-2	NA	many	TRBJ1-1	TGTGCCAGCAGCTTTCAGGGAAGGGCTGAAGCTTTCTTT	CASSFQGRAEAFF
TRBV3-1	NA	many	TRBJ2-2	TGTGCCAGCAGCCAAGGGCCCGGGGAGCTGTTTTTT	CASSQGPGELFF
TRBV7-3	NA	few	TRBJ2-5	TGTGCCAGCAGCTTAGCGCCAGCTACTGGGCAAGAGACCCAGTACTTC	CASSLAPATGQETQYF
TRBV29-1	NA	few	TRBJ2-7	TGCAGCGTTGATTGGGTTACTGGCGAGCAGTACTTC	CSVDWVTGEQYF
TRBV5-5	TRBD1	NA	TRBJ1-5	TGTGCCAGCAGTCTGACAGGGAGTCAGCCCCAGCATTTT	CASSLTGSQPQHF
TRBV9	NA	many	TRBJ2-5	TGTGCCAGCAGCGTACTATCCGGGATCCAAGAGACCCAGTACTTC	CASSVLSGIQETQYF
TRBV30	TRBD2	many	TRBJ2-3	TGTGCCTGGAGTGTCTGGTCGGGGGGAAAGACAGATACGCAGTATTTT	CAWSVWSGGKTDTQYF
TRBV7-9	NA	few	TRBJ2-7	TGTGCCATTTCCCAGATAGGGTCCCCCTACGAGCAGTACTTC	CAISQIGSPYEQYF
TRBV19	NA	few	TRBJ1-5	TGTGCCAGTAGTATAGGGGAGGCGCAGCCCCAGCATTTT	CASSIGEAQPQHF
TRBV12-3/TRBV12-4	TRBD2	many	TRBJ2-5	TGTGCCAGCAGTTTCCTAGCGGGGTCTCAAGAGACCCAGTACTTC	CASSFLAGSQETQYF
TRBV7-8	NA	NA	TRBJ2-2	TGTGCCAGCAGCCCACGGTTGAATGGGCCCGGGGAGCTGTTTTTT	CASSPRLNGPGELFF
TRBV27	TRBD1	few	TRBJ1-1	TGTGCCAGCAGTCTCACAGGGACAGGGACCACTGAAGCTTTCTTT	CASSLTGTGTTEAFF
TRBV10-3	TRBD1	NA	TRBJ1-6	TGTGCCATCAGGACAGGGGGGCATAATTCACCCCTCCACTTT	CAIRTGGHNSPLHF
TRBV7-2	TRBD2	many	TRBJ2-5	TGTGCCAGCAGTCGCGGGGGTGTGCGGGAGACCCAGTACTTC	CASSRGGVRETQYF
TRBV20-1	TRBD1	few	TRBJ1-2	TGCAGTGCCGGAGACAGGGCGGGATATGGCTACACCTTC	CSAGDRAGYGYTF
TRBV3-1	TRBD1	few	TRBJ1-1	TGTGCCAGCAGGACCTCCGGGACAGGGGGCACTGAAGCTTTCTTT	CASRTSGTGGTEAFF
TRBV9	NA	many	TRBJ2-2	TGTGCCAGCAGCGTAGGAACAGTCGACACCGGGGAGCTGTTTTTT	CASSVGTVDTGELFF
TRBV2	NA	many	TRBJ1-5	TGTGCCAGCAGTGCCGACAGCCTCAATCAGCCCCAGCATTTT	CASSADSLNQPQHF
TRBV10-2	TRBD1	many	TRBJ2-3	TGCGCCAGCACCCTCTATCGGGACAGCCGCACAGATACGCAGTATTTT	CASTLYRDSRTDTQYF
TRBV12-3/TRBV12-4	TRBD2	many	TRBJ2-1	TGTGCCAGCAGCCCATATTTGCGGGAGTACAATGAGCAGTTCTTC	CASSPYLREYNEQFF
TRBV6-5	TRBD1	many	TRBJ1-1	TGTGCCAGCTCCGGACAGGTGAACACTGAAGCTTTCTTT	CASSGQVNTEAFF
TRBV7-3	TRBD2	NA	TRBJ2-2	TGTGCCAGCAGCCCCGGAGCTCGGGGGGACACCGGGGAGCTGTTTTTT	CASSPGARGDTGELFF
TRBV7-2	TRBD1	many	TRBJ2-5	TGTGCCAGCAGCTTGGACAGGTTTGTGGAGACCCAGTACTTC	CASSLDRFVETQYF
TRBV7-2	NA	NA	TRBJ2-1	TGTGCCAGCATAGTAGGTTACAATGAGCAGTTCTTC	CASIVGYNEQFF
TRBV19	TRBD1	NA	TRBJ1-4	TGTGCCACCCTCGGGACAGCGGATCAAAAACTGTTTTTT	CATLGTADQKLFF
TRBV20-1	TRBD2	NA	TRBJ2-7	TGCAGTGCAGGTCTAGCGGGGGACTCCTACGAGCAGTACTTC	CSAGLAGDSYEQYF
TRBV4-1	NA	NA	TRBJ1-5	TGCGCCAGCAGCCAAGATTGGTTCAATCAGCCCCAGCATTTT	CASSQDWFNQPQHF
TRBV2	NA	many	TRBJ1-4	TGTGCCAGCAGTGCCCTCCACGATGAAAAACTGTTTTTT	CASSALHDEKLFF
TRBV27	TRBD2	few	TRBJ2-2	TGTGCCAGCAGTTTGTTGACTAGCGGGGGTCCGAACACCGGGGAGCTGTTTTTT	CASSLLTSGGPNTGELFF
TRBV6-1	NA	many	TRBJ1-1	TGTGCCAGCAGCTCAATCCCAGGGGTGAACACTGAAGCTTTCTTT	CASSSIPGVNTEAFF
TRBV7-9	NA	NA	TRBJ2-3	TGTGCCAGCAGCTCGGGTCTGGATCGCACAGATACGCAGTATTTC	CASSSGLDRTDTQYF
TRBV6-2/TRBV6-3	TRBD1	few	TRBJ1-2	TGTGCCAGCAGCCGGACAGGGGGCAACCCTTATGGCTACACCTTC	CASSRTGGNPYGYTF
TRBV19	TRBD2	few	TRBJ2-2	TGTGCCAGCAAGGGACTAGCGGGCGGGGAGCTGTTTTTT	CASKGLAGGELFF
TRBV5-1	NA	once	TRBJ2-3	TGCGCCAGCAGCTTGGGCGATAGGGATACGCAGTATTTT	CASSLGDRDTQYF